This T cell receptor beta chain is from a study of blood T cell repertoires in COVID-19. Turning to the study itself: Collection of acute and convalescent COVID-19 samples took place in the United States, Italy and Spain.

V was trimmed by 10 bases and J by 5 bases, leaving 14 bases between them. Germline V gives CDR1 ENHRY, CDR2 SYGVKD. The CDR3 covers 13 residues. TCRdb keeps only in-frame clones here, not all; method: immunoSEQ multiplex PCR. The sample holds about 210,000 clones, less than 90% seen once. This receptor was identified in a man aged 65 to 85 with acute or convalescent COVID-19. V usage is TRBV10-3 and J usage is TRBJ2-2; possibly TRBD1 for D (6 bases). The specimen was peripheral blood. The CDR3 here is CATRQDPTGELFF. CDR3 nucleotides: TGTGCCACCCGACAGGACCCAACCGGGGAGCTGTTTTTT.